A selection of T cell receptor beta chains follows, all from one sample in a study of OX40 agonist ivuxolimab in advanced cancers. Method: immunoSEQ multiplex PCR; TCRdb's copy keeps in-frame clones and lacks some. This sample has fewer than 65,000 clones, with approximately 92% found just once. The starting material was CD4+ or CD8+ T cells sorted from blood, obtained in a trial of the OX40 agonist ivuxolimab. The receptors come from an adult with an advanced solid tumor such as melanoma, head and neck, liver or kidney cancer. CDR3s include the opening cysteine and the closing phenylalanine or tryptophan. D genes are given only for firm matches. Clone size is stated in some rows and not others, as once, few, many or a class when expanded.

. TRBJ1-6 TRBV5-1 TRBD1 TGCGCCAGCAGCTTGAACAGGGGGTTTTCACCCCTCCACTTT CASSLNRGFSPLHF
once TRBJ2-7 TRBV27 TRBD2 TGTGCCAGCAGTTTAGGGGGCGGGAGGGCCTTGGAGCAGTACTTC CASSLGGGRALEQYF
. TRBJ2-4 TRBV9 TRBD1 TGTGCCAGCAGCCTCGACAGGGAGCACATTCAGTACTTC CASSLDREHIQYF
. TRBJ2-7 TRBV9 . TGTGCCAGCGGGGGTGGAGGCAACGAGCAGTACTTC CASGGGGNEQYF
. TRBJ2-5 TRBV27 . TGTGCCAGCAGCCGTGGACTCCCGGGGGAGACCCAGTACTTC CASSRGLPGETQYF
. TRBJ1-1 TRBV6-6 . TGTGCCAGCAGTATTACAGGGAGGAACGACGGCACTGAAGCTTTCTTT CASSITGRNDGTEAFF
. TRBJ1-4 TRBV11-3 . TGTGCCAGCAGCCTGTCAGCTAATGAAAAACTGTTTTTT CASSLSANEKLFF
. TRBJ2-6 TRBV18 . TGTGCCAGCTCCCTCTTTCGTGGGGCCAACGTCCTGACTTTC CASSLFRGANVLTF
. TRBJ2-4 TRBV19 . TGTGCCAGTAATGATTTAGCCAAAAACATTCAGTACTTC CASNDLAKNIQYF
few TRBJ1-1 TRBV11-1 . TGTGCCAGCAGGCAGCTGCAGGGCGCCGAAGCTTTCTTT CASRQLQGAEAFF
. TRBJ1-1 TRBV11-2 TRBD1 TGTGCCAGCAGTCATTGGACAGGGGGCCTGAACACTGAAGCTTTCTTT CASSHWTGGLNTEAFF
. TRBJ2-1 TRBV10-3 . TGTGCCATCAGTGTTTGGAGAAATGAGCAGTTCTTC CAISVWRNEQFF
. TRBJ1-1 TRBV29-1 . TGCAGCGTGGGGACCGCCGTCGCTTTCTTT CSVGTAVAFF
. TRBJ2-1 TRBV6-1 TRBD2 TGTGCCAGCAGCGCGGGACTATGGGACAATGAGCAGTTCTTC CASSAGLWDNEQFF
. TRBJ1-3 TRBV11-2 . TGTGCCAGCAGCTTTAGCCGCCTGGGGGACTCTGGAAACACCATATATTTT CASSFSRLGDSGNTIYF
. TRBJ1-5 TRBV28 TRBD1 TGTGCCAGCAGTACCCCGTCAGGGGGCTCTCAGCCCCAGCATTTT CASSTPSGGSQPQHF